This TCR beta chain was found in a study of identical twins. The V and J ends lost 6 bases and 0 bases respectively, with 12 bases between them. CDR1 is MNHEY, CDR2 SVGEGT, per germline. The length of the CDR3 is 15 residues. This clonotype was seen more than once but under ten times. Template switching introduced a universal primer site, and the cDNA bore unique molecular identifiers. TCRdb itself ran the 5' RACE reads through MiXCR, one entry per CDR3 protein. Found here are 700,000 or so distinct CDR3 sequences, over 20% of them singletons; the top ten hold 4% to 5.5%. The sample was also linked to a second study, of T cells expressing NK-cell markers.

Sequenced: PBMCs. The sequence derives from a woman under 30 in good health. The chain couples TRBV6-2 or TRBV6-3 to TRBJ2-1, with TRBD1 as a possible D gene (5 bases). CDR3 DNA sequence: TGTGCCAGCAGGGGGCTACAGAGCTCCTACAATGAGCAGTTCTTC. This translates into CASRGLQSSYNEQFF.